The 8 T cell receptor beta chains below all came from one sample that was sequenced in a study of control samples from healthy donors and cancer patients (TCRdb year 2020). The receptor library was made with the immunoSEQ multiplex PCR assay. The table comes from immuneACCESS by way of TCRdb, which keeps in-frame sequences with V and J called. Part of the clones is missing from these tables; in studies checked, under half for an unresolved V gene and the rest for unknown reasons. The sample table contains 110,000 or so clones; only one count was recorded for 80% to 90% of them. Roughly a sixth of the sample rests with the top ten. Sequenced sample: blood. These TCRs come from a woman aged 50 to 60 in good health.

V gene TRBV7-8 combines with J gene TRBJ2-3; D is unresolved. Trimming removed 5 bases from V and 2 bases from J, with 11 bases in between. The CDR3 has 14 residues. In germline, CDR1 is SGHVS, CDR2 FQNEAQ. This CDR3 is CASSIMESTDTQYF. CDR3 in DNA: TGTGCCAGCAGCATTATGGAATCCACAGATACGCAGTATTTT.

This chain uses TRBV24-1 with TRBJ2-5; a possible D gene is TRBD1 (7 bases). Trimming stripped 5 bases from V and 5 bases from J, with 26 bases between. The germline V gene encodes CDR1 KGHDR and CDR2 SFDVKD. The CDR3 contains 18 residues. In DNA form, the CDR3 reads TGTGCCACCAGTGCGCGAGAGATTAGCGTCTCAGGGGGGGAGACCCAGTACTTC. It translates to CATSAREISVSGGETQYF.

The chain links TRBV2 to TRBJ2-3; D may be TRBD1 (6 bases). The CDR3 covers 14 residues. Germline assignment: CDR1 SNHLY and CDR2 FYNNEI. Trimming removed 7 bases from V and 6 bases from J, with 17 bases in between. CDR3 bases: TGTGCCAGCAAGGTAGTATGGGGGCAGGATACGCAGTATTTT. Its protein product is CASKVVWGQDTQYF.

This clone turned up a few times. The J gene is TRBJ2-7, the V gene TRBV10-1; 9 bases align to TRBD1. In germline, CDR1 is WNHNN, CDR2 SYGVQD (reference sequence). The CDR3 contains 17 residues. With 7 bases clipped from V and 6 bases from J, the junction kept 19 bases outside the gene matches. In DNA form, the CDR3 reads TGCGCCAGCATGATACAGGGGGCAGTTCCCCGGGGGCGCGAGCAGTACGTC. Protein product: CASMIQGAVPRGREQYV.

The CDR3, as DNA: TGTGCCTGGATGAACCGGGACAGGGACAATTCACCCCTCCACTTT. Translation gives CAWMNRDRDNSPLHF. The V and J genes are TRBV30 and TRBJ1-6; 9 nucleotides align to TRBD1. This CDR3 comprises 15 residues. The V and J ends lost 4 bases and 7 bases, in that order; junction bases with no gene match: 8. CDR1 and CDR2 (germline): GTSNPN, SVGIG (reference sequence).

About this clone: Other DNA sequences in this sample translate to the same CDR3. The chain couples TRBV5-1 to TRBJ2-5, with D unresolved. The CDR3 consists of 11 residues. Germline V gene data show CDR1 as SGHRS and CDR2 as YFSETQ. The V end was cut by 5 bases, the J end by 2 bases, with 4 bases between. CDR3 protein: CASSRQETQYF. In nucleotides, the CDR3 is TGCGCCAGCAGTCGTCAAGAGACCCAGTACTTC.

The chain joins TRBV28 to TRBJ2-3, with TRBD2 matching 7 bases. There are 17 residues in the CDR3. V lost 11 bases, J lost 2 bases, and 19 bases stayed unmatched. CDR1 is MDHEN, CDR2 SYDVKM, per germline. The CDR3 reads CASETELKRGLTDTQYF. Here the CDR3 DNA reads TGTGCCTCGGAGACTGAACTGAAGCGGGGCCTCACAGATACGCAGTATTTT.

V gene TRBV4-2 combines with J gene TRBJ1-6, with D maybe TRBD1 (6 bases). V shed 8 bases and J shed 8 bases, with 13 bases lying between them. The CDR3 is made up of 13 amino acids. Germline V gene sequence: CDR1 LGHNA, CDR2 YNFKEQ. The CDR3 DNA reads TGTGCCAGCCACAGGGTCGGGGATTCACCCCTCCACTTT. Translation gives CASHRVGDSPLHF.